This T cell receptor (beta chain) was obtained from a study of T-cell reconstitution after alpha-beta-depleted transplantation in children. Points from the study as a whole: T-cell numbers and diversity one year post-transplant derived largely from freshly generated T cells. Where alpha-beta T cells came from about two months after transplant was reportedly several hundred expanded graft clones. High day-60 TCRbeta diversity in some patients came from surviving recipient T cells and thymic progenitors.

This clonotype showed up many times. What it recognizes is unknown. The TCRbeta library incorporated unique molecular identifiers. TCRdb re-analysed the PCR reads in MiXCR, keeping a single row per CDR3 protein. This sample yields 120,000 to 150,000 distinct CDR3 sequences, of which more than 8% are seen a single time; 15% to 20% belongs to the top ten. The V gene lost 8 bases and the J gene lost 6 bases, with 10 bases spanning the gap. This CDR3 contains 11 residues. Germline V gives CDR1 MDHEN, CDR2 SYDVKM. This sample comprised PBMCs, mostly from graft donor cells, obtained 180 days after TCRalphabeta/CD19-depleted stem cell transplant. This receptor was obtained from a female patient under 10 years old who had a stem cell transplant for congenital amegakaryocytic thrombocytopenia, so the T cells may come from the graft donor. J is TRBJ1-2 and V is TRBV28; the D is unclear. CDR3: CASSARDGYTF. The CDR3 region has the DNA TGTGCCAGCTCCGCGAGGGATGGCTACACCTTC.